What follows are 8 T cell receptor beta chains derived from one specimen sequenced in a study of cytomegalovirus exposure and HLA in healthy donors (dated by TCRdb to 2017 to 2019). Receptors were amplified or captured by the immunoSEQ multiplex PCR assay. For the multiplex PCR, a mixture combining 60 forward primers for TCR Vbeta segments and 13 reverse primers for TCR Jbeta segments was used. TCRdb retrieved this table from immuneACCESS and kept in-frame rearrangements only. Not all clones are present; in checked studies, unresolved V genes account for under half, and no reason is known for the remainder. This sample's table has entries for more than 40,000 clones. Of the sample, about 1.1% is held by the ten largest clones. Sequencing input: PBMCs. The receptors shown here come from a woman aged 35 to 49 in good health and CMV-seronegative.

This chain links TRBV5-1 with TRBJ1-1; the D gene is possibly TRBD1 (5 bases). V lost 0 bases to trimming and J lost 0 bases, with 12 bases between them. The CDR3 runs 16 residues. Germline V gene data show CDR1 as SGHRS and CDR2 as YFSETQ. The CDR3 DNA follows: TGCGCCAGCAGCTTGGAGGCAGGGCGTATGAACACTGAAGCTTTCTTT. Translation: CASSLEAGRMNTEAFF. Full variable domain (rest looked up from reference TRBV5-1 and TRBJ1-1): KAGVTQTPRYLIKTRGQQVTLSCSPISGHRSVSWYQQTPGQGLQFLFEYFSETQRNKGNFPGRFSGRQFSNSRSEMNVSTLELGDSALYLCASSLEAGRMNTEAFFGQGTRLTVV.

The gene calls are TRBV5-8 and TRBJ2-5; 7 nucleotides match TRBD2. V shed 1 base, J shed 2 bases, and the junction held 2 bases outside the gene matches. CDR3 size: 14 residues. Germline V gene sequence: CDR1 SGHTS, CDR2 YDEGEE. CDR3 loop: CASSLWGGQETQYF. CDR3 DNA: TGTGCCAGCAGCTTGTGGGGGGGGCAAGAGACCCAGTACTTC.

The CDR3 nucleotides are TGTGCCAGCAGCTTAGAGGGGGCGAACTATGGCTACACCTTC. It translates to CASSLEGANYGYTF. The rearrangement links TRBV7-9 to TRBJ1-2; 7 nucleotides align to TRBD1. The germline gives CDR1 SEHNR, CDR2 FQNEAQ (reference sequence). The CDR3 loop spans 14 amino acids. Trimming at V came to 1 base and at J to 2 bases, leaving 1 base not matched to a gene. The entire variable domain, with the rest obtained from reference TRBV7-9 and TRBJ1-2, is as follows: DTGVSQNPRHKITKRGQNVTFRCDPISEHNRLYWYRQTLGQGPEFLTYFQNEAQLEKSRLLSDRFSAERPKGSFSTLEIQRTEQGDSAMYLCASSLEGANYGYTFGSGTRLTVV.

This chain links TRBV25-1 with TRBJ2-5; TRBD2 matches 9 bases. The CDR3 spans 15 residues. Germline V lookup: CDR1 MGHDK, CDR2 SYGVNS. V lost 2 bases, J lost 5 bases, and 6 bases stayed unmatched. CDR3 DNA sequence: TGTGCCAGCAGTGAAGGAGCGGGAGGAGGGGAGACCCAGTACTTC. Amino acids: CASSEGAGGGETQYF.

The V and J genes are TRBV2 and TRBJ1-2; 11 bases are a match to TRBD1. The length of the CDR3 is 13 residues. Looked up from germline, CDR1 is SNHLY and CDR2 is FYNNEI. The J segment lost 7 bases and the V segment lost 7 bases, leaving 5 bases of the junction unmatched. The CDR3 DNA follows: TGTGCCAGCATAGGACAGGGGGCTTTTGGCTACACCTTC. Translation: CASIGQGAFGYTF.

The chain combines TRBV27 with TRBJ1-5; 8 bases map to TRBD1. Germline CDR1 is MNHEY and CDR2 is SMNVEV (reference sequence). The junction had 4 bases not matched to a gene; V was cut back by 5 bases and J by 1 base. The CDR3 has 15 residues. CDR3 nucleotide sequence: TGTGCCAGCAGTCTCGACAGGGGCAGCAATCAGCCCCAGCATTTT. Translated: CASSLDRGSNQPQHF.

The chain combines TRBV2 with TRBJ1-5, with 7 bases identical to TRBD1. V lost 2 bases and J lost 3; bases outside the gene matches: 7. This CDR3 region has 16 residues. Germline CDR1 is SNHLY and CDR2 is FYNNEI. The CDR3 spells CASSERGDRVNQPQHF. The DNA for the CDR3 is TGTGCCAGCAGTGAAAGAGGAGACAGGGTCAATCAGCCCCAGCATTTT.

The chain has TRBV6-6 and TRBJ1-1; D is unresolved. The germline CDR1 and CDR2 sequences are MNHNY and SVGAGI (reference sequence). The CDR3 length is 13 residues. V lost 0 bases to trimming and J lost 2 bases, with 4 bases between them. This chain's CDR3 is CASSYSTNTEAFF. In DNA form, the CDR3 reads TGTGCCAGCAGTTACTCGACAAACACTGAAGCTTTCTTT.